This TCR beta chain emerged from a study of CD8+ T cells in alopecia areata. Extracted RNA was reverse transcribed, and the resulting cDNA served as sequencing template. Using immunoSEQ multiplex PCR, the repertoire was profiled, and TCRdb retains in-frame clones only, with some absent. The sample holds 65,000 to 100,000 clones, roughly 51% seen once. The sample holds a few counts of this clone. The CDR3 is made up of 12 amino acids. V dropped 8 bases and J dropped 6 bases, with 11 bases sitting between them. Germline CDR1 reads PRHDT; CDR2 reads FYEKMQ (reference sequence). Obtained from alopecia areata patients were lesional scalp punch biopsies along with peripheral blood.

Sequenced: NKG2D-high CD8+ T cells sorted from blood. The V gene is TRBV13, the J gene TRBJ2-4, with D tentatively TRBD2 (5 bases). The receptor's source is a human donor with alopecia areata. CDR3 protein: CASGGEGNIQYF. The CDR3 DNA follows: TGTGCCAGCGGCGGAGAGGGAAACATTCAGTACTTC.